A single sample gave rise to the 5 T cell receptor beta chains below, sequenced in a study of T-cell reconstitution after alpha-beta-depleted transplantation in children. Unique molecular identifiers were built into the TCRbeta library. TCRdb re-called the PCR reads through MiXCR, storing one row per CDR3 protein. The table has about 610,000 distinct CDR3 sequences, 8% to 11% seen once. The specimen was PBMCs from the stem cell graft donor, collected from the stem cell graft. These TCRs come from a human donor who donated a stem cell graft to a child with acute myeloid leukemia.

J is TRBJ2-1 and V is TRBV6-2 or TRBV6-3; 12 positions match TRBD2. The V segment lost 6 bases and the J segment 7 bases; nucleotides outside the gene matches: 7. CDR1 and CDR2 from the germline V gene are MNHEY and SVGEGT. The CDR3 contains 15 residues. CDR3 sequence reads: CASRLAGGGWNEQFF. For the CDR3, the DNA is TGTGCCAGCAGGCTAGCGGGAGGGGGTTGGAATGAGCAGTTCTTC.

On this clonotype itself: The junction differs from germline at one of its ends, possibly a read error. The rearrangement uses TRBV20-1 and TRBJ2-2, with TRBD2 matching over 10 bases. The CDR3 totals 17 residues. Germline assignment: CDR1 DFQATT and CDR2 SNEGSKA (reference sequence). This chain's CDR3 is CCASPASGRKNTGELFF. Here the CDR3 DNA reads TGCTGTGCTAGCCCCGCTAGCGGGAGAAAGAACACCGGGGAGCTGTTTTTT.

The J gene is TRBJ2-4, the V gene TRBV5-6; no reliable D call. The CDR3 covers 13 residues. Between the trimmed V and J ends, which lost 5 bases and 1 base, there was a span of 7 bases. CDR1 SGHDT and CDR2 YYEEEE come from the germline V gene. The CDR3 spells CASRYGAKNIQYF. The CDR3 DNA follows: TGTGCCAGCAGGTACGGGGCCAAAAACATTCAGTACTTC. Complete variable domain (other parts from reference TRBV5-6 and TRBJ2-4): DAGVTQSPTHLIKTRGQQVTLRCSPKSGHDTVSWYQQALGQGPQFIFQYYEEEERQRGNFPDRFSGHQFPNYSSELNVNALLLGDSALYLCASRYGAKNIQYFGAGTRLSVL.

This clonotype was picked up many times. This chain links TRBV20-1 with TRBJ2-1, with 14 bases fitting TRBD2. The V gene end was trimmed by 6 bases and the J gene end by 8 bases; junction bases not matched to a gene: 6. Germline V lookup: CDR1 DFQATT, CDR2 SNEGSKA (reference sequence). The CDR3 consists of 14 residues. The CDR3 here is CSAVGLAGGDEQFF. The CDR3 DNA is TGCAGTGCCGTCGGACTAGCGGGAGGCGATGAGCAGTTCTTC.

This clonotype was detected ten times or more. The V call is TRBV6-1, the J call TRBJ2-7, with 9 bases matching TRBD1. Germline lookup yields CDR1 MNHNS and CDR2 SASEGT. V was pared by 6 bases and J by 3 bases, with 6 bases of the junction left unmatched. This CDR3 is built from 14 residues. This chain's CDR3 is CASRRQGELYEQYF. CDR3 in DNA: TGTGCCAGCAGAAGACAGGGGGAACTCTACGAGCAGTACTTC.